This T cell receptor beta chain was found in a study of regulatory T cells in long-lasting Graves disease. Construction of the TCR beta libraries employed iRepertoire HTBI primers in conjunction with Arm-PCR of CDR3 regions. TCRdb used MiXCR to reprocess the multiplex PCR reads, holding one entry per CDR3 protein. The sample has 420,000 or so distinct CDR3 sequences; about 16% are singletons. Germline lookup yields CDR1 LNHDA and CDR2 SQIVND (reference sequence). CDR3 length equals 13 residues. V was cut by 6 bases and J by 3 bases, with 11 bases left in between. Notes on the study in general: Whereas approximately 980 public clonotypes were shared by new patients, persistent patients shared more, at some 3,000. Persistent disease showed a preference for TRBV28, TRBJ1-2 and TRBJ2-5.

Comments on this clonotype: As yet, its antigen is unknown.

Time point of the sample: newly diagnosed GD, antithyroid drugs for less than 3 months. With RNA extracted from PBMCs as input, the TCR library was made. Another study also made use of these data, one on T cells in Graves' hyperthyroidism and ophthalmopathy. That paper notes: The TCR CDR3 first-round RT-PCR relied on the HTBI primer set. Researchers found most expanded thyroid clonotypes above 0.001 in blood as well.

The sequence came from a woman between 18 and 29 years old with Graves disease. J is TRBJ1-1 and V is TRBV19; maybe TRBD1 (5 bases). The sequencing here drew on peripheral blood mononuclear cells (PBMCs), taken at new diagnosis, from a patient treated with antithyroid drugs. This chain's CDR3 is CASRTDKYTEAFF. The DNA for the CDR3 is TGTGCCAGTAGAACGGACAAATACACTGAAGCTTTCTTT. The full variable domain, its missing parts supplied by reference TRBV19 and TRBJ1-1, is DGGITQSPKYLFRKEGQNVTLSCEQNLNHDAMYWYRQDPGQGLRLIYYSQIVNDFQKGDIAEGYSVSREKKESFPLTVTSAQKNPTAFYLCASRTDKYTEAFFGQGTRLTVV.